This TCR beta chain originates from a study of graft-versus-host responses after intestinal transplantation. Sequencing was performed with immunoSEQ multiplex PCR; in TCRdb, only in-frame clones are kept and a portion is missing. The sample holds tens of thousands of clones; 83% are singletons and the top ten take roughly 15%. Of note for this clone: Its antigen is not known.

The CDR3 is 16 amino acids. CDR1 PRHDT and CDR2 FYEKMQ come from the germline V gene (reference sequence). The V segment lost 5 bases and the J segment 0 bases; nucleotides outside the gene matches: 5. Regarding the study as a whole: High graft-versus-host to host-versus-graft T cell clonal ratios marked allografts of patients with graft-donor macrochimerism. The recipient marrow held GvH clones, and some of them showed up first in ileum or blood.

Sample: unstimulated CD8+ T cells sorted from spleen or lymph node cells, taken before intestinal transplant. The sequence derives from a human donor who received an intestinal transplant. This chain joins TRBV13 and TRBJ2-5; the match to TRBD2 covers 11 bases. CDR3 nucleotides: TGTGCCAGCAGCCTCGGGACTAGCGGAAACCAAGAGACCCAGTACTTC. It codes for CASSLGTSGNQETQYF.